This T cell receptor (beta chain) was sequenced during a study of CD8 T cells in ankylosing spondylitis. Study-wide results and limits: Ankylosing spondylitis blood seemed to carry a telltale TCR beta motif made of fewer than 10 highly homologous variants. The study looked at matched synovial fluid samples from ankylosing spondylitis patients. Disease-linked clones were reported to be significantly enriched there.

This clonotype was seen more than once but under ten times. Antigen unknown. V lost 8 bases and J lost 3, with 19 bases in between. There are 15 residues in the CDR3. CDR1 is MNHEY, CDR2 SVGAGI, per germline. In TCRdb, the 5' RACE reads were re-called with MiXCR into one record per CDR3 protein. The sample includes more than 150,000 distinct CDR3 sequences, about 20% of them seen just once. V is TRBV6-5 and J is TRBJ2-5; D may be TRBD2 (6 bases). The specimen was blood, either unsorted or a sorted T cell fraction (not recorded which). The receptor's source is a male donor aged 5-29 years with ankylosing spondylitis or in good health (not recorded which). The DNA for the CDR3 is TGTGCCAGCGGGGAGGACGTTTCGGGGAAAGAGACCCAGTACTTC. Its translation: CASGEDVSGKETQYF.